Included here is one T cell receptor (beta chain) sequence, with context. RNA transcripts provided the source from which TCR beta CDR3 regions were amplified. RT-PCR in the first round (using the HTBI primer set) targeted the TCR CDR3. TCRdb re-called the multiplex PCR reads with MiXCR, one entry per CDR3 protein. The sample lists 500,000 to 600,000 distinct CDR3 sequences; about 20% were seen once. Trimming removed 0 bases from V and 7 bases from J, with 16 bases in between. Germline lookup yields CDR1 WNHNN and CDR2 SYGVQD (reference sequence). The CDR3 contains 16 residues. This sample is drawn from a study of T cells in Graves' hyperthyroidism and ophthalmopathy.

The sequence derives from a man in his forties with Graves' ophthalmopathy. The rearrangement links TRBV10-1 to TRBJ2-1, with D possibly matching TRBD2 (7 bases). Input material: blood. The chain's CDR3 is CASSESSGGAKNEQFF. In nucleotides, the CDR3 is TGCGCCAGCAGTGAGTCGTCTGGGGGGGCGAAGAATGAGCAGTTCTTC.